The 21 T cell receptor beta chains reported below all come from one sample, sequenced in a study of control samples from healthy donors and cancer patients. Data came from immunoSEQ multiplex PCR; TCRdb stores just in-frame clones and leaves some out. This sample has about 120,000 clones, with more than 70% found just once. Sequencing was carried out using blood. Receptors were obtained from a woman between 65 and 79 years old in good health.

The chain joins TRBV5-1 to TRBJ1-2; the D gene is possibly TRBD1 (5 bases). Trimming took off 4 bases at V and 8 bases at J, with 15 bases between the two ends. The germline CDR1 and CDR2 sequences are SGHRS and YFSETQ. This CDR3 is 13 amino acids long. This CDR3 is CASSPGTGEGYTF. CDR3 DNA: TGCGCCAGCAGCCCCGGGACGGGTGAAGGCTACACCTTC. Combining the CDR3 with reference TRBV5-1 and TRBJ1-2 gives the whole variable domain KAGVTQTPRYLIKTRGQQVTLSCSPISGHRSVSWYQQTPGQGLQFLFEYFSETQRNKGNFPGRFSGRQFSNSRSEMNVSTLELGDSALYLCASSPGTGEGYTFGSGTRLTVV.

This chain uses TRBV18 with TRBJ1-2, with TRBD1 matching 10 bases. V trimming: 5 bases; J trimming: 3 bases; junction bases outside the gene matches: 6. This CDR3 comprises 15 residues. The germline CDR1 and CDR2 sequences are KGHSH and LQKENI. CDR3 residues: CASSEAGQGYYGYTF. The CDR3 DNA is TGTGCCAGCTCAGAGGCGGGACAGGGGTACTATGGCTACACCTTC.

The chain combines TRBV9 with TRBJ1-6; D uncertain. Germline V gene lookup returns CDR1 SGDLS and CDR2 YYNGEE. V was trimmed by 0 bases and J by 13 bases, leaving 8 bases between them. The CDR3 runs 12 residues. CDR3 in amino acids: CASSVGVGPLHF. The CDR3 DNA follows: TGTGCCAGCAGCGTAGGGGTGGGTCCCCTCCACTTT.

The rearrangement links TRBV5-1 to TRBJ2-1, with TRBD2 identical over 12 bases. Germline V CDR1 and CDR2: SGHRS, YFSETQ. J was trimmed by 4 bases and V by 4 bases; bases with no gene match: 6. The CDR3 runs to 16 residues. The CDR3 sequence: CASSKTSGSLYNEQFF. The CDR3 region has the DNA TGCGCCAGCAGCAAGACTAGCGGGAGCCTGTACAATGAGCAGTTCTTC.

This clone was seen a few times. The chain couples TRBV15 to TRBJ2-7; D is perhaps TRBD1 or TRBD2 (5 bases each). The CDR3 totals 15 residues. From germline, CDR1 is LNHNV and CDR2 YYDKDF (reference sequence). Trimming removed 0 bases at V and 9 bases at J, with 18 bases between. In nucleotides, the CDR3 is TGTGCCACCAGCAGAGAGGTTGGGACCACCTTAGGGCAGTACTTC. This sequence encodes CATSREVGTTLGQYF.

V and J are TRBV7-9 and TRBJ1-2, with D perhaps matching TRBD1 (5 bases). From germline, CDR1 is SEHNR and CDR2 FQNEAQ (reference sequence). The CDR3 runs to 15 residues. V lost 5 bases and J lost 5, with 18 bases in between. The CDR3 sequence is CASSPSPAGSYGYTF. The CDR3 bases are TGTGCCAGCAGCCCCTCCCCCGCAGGGAGTTATGGCTACACCTTC.

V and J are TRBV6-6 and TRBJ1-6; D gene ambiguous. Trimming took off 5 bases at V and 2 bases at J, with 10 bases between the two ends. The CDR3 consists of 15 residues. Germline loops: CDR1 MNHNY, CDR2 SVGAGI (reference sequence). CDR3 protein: CASSPPAAYNSPLHF. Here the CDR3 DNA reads TGTGCCAGCAGTCCCCCCGCGGCCTATAATTCACCCCTCCACTTT.

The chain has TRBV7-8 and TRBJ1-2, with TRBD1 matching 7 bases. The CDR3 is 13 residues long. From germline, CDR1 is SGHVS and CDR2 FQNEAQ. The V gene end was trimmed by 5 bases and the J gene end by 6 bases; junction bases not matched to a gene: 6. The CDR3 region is CASSEQGTNGYTF. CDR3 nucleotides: TGTGCCAGCAGCGAACAGGGGACCAATGGCTACACCTTC.

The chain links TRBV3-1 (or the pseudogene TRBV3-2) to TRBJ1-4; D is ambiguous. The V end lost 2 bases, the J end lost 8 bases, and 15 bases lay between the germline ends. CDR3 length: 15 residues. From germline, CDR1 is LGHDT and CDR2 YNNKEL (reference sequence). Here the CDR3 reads CASSQNEGPEEKLFF. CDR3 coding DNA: TGTGCCAGCAGCCAAAACGAGGGCCCTGAGGAAAAACTGTTTTTT.

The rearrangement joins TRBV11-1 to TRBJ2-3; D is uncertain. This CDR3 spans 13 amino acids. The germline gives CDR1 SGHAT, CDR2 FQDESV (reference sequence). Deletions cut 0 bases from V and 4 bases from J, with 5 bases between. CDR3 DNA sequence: TGTGCCAGCAGCTTAGCGCAGGCAGATACGCAGTATTTT. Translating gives CASSLAQADTQYF. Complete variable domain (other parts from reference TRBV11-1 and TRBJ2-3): EAEVAQSPRYKITEKSQAVAFWCDPISGHATLYWYRQILGQGPELLVQFQDESVVDDSQLPKDRFSAERLKGVDSTLKIQPAELGDSAMYLCASSLAQADTQYFGPGTRLTVL.

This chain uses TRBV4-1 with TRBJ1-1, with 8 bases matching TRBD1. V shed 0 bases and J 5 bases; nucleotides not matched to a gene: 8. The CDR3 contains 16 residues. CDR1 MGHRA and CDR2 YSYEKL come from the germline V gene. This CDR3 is CASSQDRQGALTEAFF. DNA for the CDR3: TGCGCCAGCAGCCAAGATAGGCAGGGGGCTTTAACTGAAGCTTTCTTT.

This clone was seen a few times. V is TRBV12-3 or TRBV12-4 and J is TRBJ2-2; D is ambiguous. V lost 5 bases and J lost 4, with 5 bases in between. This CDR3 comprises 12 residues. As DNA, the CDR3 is TGTGCCAGCAGTCGGAGCACCGGGGAGCTGTTTTTT. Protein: CASSRSTGELFF.

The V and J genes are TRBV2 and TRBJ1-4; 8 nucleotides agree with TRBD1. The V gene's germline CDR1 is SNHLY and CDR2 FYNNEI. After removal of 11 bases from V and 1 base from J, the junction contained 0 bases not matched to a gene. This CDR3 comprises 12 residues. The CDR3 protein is CAGQGTNEKLFF. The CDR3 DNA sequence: TGTGCCGGACAGGGAACTAATGAAAAACTGTTTTTT.

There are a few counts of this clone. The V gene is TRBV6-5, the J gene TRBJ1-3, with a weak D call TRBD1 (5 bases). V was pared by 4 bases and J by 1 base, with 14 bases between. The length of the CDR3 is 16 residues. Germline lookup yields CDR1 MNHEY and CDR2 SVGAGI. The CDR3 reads CASSSPGGGSGNTIYF. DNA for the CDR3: TGTGCCAGCAGTTCCCCTGGGGGGGGATCTGGAAACACCATATATTTT.

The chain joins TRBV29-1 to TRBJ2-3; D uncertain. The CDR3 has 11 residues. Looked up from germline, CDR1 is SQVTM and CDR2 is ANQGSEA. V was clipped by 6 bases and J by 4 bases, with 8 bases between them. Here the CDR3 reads CSVLPADTQYF. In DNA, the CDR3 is TGCAGCGTCCTGCCCGCAGATACGCAGTATTTT.

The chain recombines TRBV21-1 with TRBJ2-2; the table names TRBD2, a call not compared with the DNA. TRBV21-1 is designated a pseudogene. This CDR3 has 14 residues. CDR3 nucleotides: TGTGCCAGCAGCAAGGGGGAGGGCACCGGGGAGCTGTTTTTT. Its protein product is CASSKGEGTGELFF.

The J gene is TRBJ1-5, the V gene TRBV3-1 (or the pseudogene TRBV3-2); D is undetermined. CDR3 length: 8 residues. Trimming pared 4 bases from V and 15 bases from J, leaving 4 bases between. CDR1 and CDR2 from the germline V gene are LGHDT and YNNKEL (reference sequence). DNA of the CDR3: TGTGCCAGCAGCCTCCGGCATTTT. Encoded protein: CASSLRHF.

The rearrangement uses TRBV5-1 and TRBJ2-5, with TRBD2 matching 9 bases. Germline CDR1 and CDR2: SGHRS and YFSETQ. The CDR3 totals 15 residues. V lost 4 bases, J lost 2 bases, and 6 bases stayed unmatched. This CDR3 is CASSRSTSGQETQYF. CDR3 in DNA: TGCGCCAGCAGCCGGTCGACTAGCGGACAAGAGACCCAGTACTTC.

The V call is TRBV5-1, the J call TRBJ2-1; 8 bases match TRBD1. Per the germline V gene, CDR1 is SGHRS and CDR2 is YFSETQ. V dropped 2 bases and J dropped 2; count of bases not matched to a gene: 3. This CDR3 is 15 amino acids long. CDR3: CASSFDRGAYNEQFF. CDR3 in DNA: TGCGCCAGCAGCTTTGACAGGGGTGCCTACAATGAGCAGTTCTTC.

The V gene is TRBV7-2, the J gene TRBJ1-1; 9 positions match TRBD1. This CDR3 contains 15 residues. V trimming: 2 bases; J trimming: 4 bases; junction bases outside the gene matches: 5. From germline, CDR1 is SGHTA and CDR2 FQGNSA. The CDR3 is CASSLNGQGLTEAFF. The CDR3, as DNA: TGTGCCAGCAGCTTAAATGGACAGGGGCTCACTGAAGCTTTCTTT.

CDR3 sequence (DNA): TGCGCCAGCAGCCAAGATGAATCCAGAAACTATGGCTACACCTTC. It yields the protein CASSQDESRNYGYTF. The chain carries TRBV4-1 and TRBJ1-2; D is unresolved. Trimming shortened V by 0 bases and J by 2 bases, and 10 bases separated the two germline ends. The CDR3 is 15 residues long. Germline V lookup: CDR1 MGHRA, CDR2 YSYEKL.